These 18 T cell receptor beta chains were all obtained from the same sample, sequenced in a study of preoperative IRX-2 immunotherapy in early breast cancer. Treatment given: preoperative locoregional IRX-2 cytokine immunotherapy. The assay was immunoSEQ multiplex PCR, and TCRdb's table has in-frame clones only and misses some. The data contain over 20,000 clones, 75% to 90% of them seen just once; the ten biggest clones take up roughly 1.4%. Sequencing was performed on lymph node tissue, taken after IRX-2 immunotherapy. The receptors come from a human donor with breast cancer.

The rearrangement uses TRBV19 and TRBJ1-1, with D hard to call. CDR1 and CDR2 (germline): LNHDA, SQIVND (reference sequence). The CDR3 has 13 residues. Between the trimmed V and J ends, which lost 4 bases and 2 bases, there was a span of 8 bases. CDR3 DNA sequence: TGTGCCAGTAGTAGAGAGACCAACACTGAAGCTTTCTTT. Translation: CASSRETNTEAFF.

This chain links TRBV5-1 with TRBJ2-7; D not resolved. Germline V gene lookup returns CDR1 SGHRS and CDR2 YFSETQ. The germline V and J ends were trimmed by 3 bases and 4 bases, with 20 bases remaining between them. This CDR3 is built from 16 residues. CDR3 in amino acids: CASSSRGGQGEYEQYF. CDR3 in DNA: TGCGCCAGCAGCTCCCGAGGTGGGCAAGGCGAATACGAGCAGTACTTC.

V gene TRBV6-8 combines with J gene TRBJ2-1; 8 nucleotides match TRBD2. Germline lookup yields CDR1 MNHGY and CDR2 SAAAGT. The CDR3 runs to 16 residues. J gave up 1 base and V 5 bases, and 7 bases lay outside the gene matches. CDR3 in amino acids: CASSGRGGSSYNEQFF. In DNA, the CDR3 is TGTGCCAGCAGTGGACGCGGGGGGTCTTCCTACAATGAGCAGTTCTTC.

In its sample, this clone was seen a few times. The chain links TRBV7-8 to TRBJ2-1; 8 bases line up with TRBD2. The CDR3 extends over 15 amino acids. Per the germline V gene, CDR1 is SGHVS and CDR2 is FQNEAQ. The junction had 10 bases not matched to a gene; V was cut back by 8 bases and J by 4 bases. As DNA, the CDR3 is TGTGCCAGCTTTGGACTAGCCCTAACTTACAATGAGCAGTTCTTC. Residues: CASFGLALTYNEQFF.

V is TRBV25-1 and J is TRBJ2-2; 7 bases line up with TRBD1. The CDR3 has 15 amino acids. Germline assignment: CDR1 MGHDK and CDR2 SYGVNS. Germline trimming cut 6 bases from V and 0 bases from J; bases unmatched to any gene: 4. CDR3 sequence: CASRSGQANTGELFF. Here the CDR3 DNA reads TGTGCCAGCAGGTCCGGACAGGCGAACACCGGGGAGCTGTTTTTT.

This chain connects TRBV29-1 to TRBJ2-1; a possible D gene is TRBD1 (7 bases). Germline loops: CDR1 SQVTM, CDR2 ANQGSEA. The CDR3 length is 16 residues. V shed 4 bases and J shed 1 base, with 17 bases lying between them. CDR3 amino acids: CSVGPLRDRSYNEQFF. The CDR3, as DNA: TGCAGCGTTGGGCCCTTGCGGGACAGATCCTACAATGAGCAGTTCTTC.

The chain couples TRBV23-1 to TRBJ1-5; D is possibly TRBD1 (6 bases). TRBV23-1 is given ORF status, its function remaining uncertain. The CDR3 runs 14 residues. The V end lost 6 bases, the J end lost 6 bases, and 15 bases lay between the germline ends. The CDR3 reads CASSSGGGSQPQHF. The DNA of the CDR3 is TGCGCCAGCAGCTCTGGGGGGGGCAGTCAGCCCCAGCATTTT.

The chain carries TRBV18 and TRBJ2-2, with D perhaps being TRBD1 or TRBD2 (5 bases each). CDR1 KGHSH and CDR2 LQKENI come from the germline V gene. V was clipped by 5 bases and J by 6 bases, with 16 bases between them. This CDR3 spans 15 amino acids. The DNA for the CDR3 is TGTGCCAGCTCAGCGACGGGACCCGAGGCCGGGGAGCTGTTTTTT. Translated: CASSATGPEAGELFF.

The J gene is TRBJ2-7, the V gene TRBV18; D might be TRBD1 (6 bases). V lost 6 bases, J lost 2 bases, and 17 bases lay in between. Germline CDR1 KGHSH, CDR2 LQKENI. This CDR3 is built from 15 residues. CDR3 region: CASSQRQVGTYEQYF. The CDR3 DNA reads TGTGCCAGCTCGCAGAGACAGGTCGGGACCTACGAGCAGTACTTC.

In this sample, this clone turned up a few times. CDR3 sequence: CATSEGGLSYGYTF. In DNA form, the CDR3 reads TGTGCCACCAGCGAGGGGGGACTATCTTATGGCTACACCTTC. V usage is TRBV15 and J usage is TRBJ1-2; tentatively, D is TRBD1 (6 bases). The CDR3 spans 14 residues. V was cut by 5 bases and J by 5 bases, with 15 bases left in between. Germline CDR1 LNHNV, CDR2 YYDKDF (reference sequence).

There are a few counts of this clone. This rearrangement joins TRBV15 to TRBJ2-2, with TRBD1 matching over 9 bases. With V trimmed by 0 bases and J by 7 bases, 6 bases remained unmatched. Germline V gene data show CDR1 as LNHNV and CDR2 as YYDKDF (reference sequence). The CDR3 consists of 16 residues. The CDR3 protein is CATSRDPGQGNGELFF. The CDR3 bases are TGTGCCACCAGCAGAGATCCAGGACAGGGGAACGGGGAGCTGTTTTTT.

Written as DNA, the CDR3 is TGTGCCAGCAGCTTGGGACAGCGGCCCCTCGTACAGTTCTTC. Its protein product is CASSLGQRPLVQFF. The chain links TRBV7-6 to TRBJ2-1; 7 nucleotides agree with TRBD1. V dropped 3 bases and J dropped 13; count of bases not matched to a gene: 12. The CDR3 covers 14 residues. Germline V lookup: CDR1 SGHVS, CDR2 FNYEAQ.

CDR3 loop: CAISESRGAGGLSEQFF. As DNA, the CDR3 is TGTGCCATCAGTGAGTCGAGAGGCGCGGGGGGGCTAAGTGAGCAGTTCTTC. V is TRBV10-3 and J is TRBJ2-1; TRBD2 aligns across 9 bases. The CDR3 is 17 residues long. The V gene's germline CDR1 is ENHRY and CDR2 SYGVKD. Germline trimming cut 0 bases from V and 9 bases from J; bases unmatched to any gene: 12.

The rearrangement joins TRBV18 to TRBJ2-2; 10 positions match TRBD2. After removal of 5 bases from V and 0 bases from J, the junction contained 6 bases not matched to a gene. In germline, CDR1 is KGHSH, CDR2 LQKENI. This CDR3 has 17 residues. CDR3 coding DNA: TGTGCCAGCTCAGGGAGGACTAGCGGATCGAACACCGGGGAGCTGTTTTTT. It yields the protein CASSGRTSGSNTGELFF.

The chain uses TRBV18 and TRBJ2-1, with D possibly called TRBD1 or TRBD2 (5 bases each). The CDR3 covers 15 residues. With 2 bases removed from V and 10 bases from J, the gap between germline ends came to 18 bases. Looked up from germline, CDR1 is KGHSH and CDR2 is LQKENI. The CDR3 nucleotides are TGTGCCAGCTCACCAGCGCCGGGGACCCCGGGGGAGCAGTTCTTC. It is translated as CASSPAPGTPGEQFF.

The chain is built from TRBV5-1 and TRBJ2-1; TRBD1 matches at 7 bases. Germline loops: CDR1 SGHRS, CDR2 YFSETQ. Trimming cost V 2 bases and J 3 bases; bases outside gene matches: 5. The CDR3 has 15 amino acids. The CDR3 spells CASSLQGPNYNEQFF. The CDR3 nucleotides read TGCGCCAGCAGCTTACAGGGGCCCAACTACAATGAGCAGTTCTTC.

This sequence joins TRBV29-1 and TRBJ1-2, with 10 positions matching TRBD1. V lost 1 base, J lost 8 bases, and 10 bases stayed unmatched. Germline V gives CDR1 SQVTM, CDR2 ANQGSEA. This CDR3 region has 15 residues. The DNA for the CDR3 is TGCAGCGTTGAAGGCACGGACAGGGGGATGGGCGGCTACACCTTC. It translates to CSVEGTDRGMGGYTF.

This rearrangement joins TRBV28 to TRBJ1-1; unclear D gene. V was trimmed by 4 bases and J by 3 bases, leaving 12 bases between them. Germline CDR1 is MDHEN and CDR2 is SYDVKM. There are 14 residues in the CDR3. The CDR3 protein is CASSSPGLYTEAFF. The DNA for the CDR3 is TGTGCCAGCAGTTCCCCTGGGTTGTACACTGAAGCTTTCTTT. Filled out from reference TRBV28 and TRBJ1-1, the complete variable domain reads DVKVTQSSRYLVKRTGEKVFLECVQDMDHENMFWYRQDPGLGLRLIYFSYDVKMKEKGDIPEGYSVSREKKERFSLILESASTNQTSMYLCASSSPGLYTEAFFGQGTRLTVV.